This T cell receptor (beta chain) came from a study of blood T cell repertoires in COVID-19. The CDR3 is 14 residues long. With 4 bases clipped from V and 7 bases from J, the junction kept 5 bases outside the gene matches. CDR1 is LGHNA and CDR2 is YNFKEQ in the germline V gene. The data were produced by immunoSEQ multiplex PCR, yet TCRdb's version contains in-frame clones alone and is incomplete. The table lists 350,000 to 450,000 clones, approximately 89% of them singletons. The sequencing input was PBMCs or T cells enriched from blood (not recorded which). The sequence derives from a woman aged 30 to 39 who had recovered from COVID-19. The chain recombines TRBV4-2 with TRBJ2-7; the match to TRBD1 covers 12 bases. The CDR3 region has the DNA TGTGCCAGCAGCCCGGGACAGGGGGCTCAAGAGCAGTACTTC. It encodes CASSPGQGAQEQYF.